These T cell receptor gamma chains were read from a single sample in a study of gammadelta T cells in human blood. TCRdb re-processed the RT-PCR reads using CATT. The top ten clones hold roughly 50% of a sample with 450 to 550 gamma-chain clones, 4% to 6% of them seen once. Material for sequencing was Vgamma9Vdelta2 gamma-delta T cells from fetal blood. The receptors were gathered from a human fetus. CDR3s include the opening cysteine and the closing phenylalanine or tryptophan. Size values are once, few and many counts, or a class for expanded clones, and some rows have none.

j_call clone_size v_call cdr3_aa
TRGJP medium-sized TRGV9 CALWVQELGKKIKVF
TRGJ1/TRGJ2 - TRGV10 CAAWEFNYYKKLF
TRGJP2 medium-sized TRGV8 CATWDDWIKTF
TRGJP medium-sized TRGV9 CALWALQELGKKIKVF
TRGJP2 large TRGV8 CATWALYSSDWIKTF
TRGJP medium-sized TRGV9 CALWEVTELGKKIKVF
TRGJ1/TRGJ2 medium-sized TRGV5 CATWDRPLF
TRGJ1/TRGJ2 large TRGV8 CATWDRPIYKKLF
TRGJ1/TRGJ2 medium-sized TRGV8 CATWDRHYYKKLF
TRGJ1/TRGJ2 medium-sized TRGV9 CALWEVRDYYKKLF
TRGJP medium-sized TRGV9 CALWEMGELGKKIKVF
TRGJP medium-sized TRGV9 CALWEVEELGKKIKVF
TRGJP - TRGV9 CALWEVGLGKKIKVF
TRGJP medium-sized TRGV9 CALWVKELGKKIKVF
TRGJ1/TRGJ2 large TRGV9 CALWEVQYYKKLF
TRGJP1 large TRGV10 CAAWDGATGWFKIF
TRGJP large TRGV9 CALWEVELGKKIKVF
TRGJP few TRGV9 CALWEAIQELGKKIKVF
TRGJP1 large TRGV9 CALWDTTGWFKIF
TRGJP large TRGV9 CALWEVTELGKKIKVF
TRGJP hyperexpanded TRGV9 CALWEVQLGKKIKVF
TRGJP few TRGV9 CALWEVYELGKKIKVF
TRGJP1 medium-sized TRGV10 CAAWDPSRFKIF
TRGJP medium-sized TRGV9 CALWEVRQELGKKIKVF
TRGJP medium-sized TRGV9 CALWESELGKKIKVF
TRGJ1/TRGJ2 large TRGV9 CALWEVYYKKLF
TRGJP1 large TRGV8 CATSTGWFKIF
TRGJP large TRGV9 CALWEKQELGKKIKVF
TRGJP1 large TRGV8 CATTGWFKIF
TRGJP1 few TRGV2 CATWDGRGETGWFKIF
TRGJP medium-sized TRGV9 CALWEVYELGKKIKVF
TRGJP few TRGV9 CALWEVPTVLGKKIKVF
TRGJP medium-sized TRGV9 CALWEPQELGKKIKVF
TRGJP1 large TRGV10 CAAWDGETTGWFKIF
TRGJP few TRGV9 CALWERFQELGKKIKVF
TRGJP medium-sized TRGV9 CALWLQELGKKIKVF
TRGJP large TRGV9 CALWDFELGKKIKVF
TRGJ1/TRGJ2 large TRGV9 CALWDFTHYYKKLF
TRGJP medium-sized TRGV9 CALWEVLVLGKKIKVF
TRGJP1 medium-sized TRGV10 CAAWDTGWFKIF
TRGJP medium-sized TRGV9 CALWEVQVLGKKIKVF
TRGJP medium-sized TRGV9 CALWELRQELGKKIKVF
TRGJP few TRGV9 CALWVLQLGKKIKVF
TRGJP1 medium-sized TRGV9 CALWEVPTGWFKIF
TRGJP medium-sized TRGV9 CALWEVRQELGKKIKVF
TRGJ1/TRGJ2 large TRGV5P CATHYYKKLF
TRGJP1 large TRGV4 CATCHWFKIF
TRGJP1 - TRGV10 CAAKCGYTTGWFKIF
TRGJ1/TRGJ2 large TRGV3 CATWDRHYYKKLF
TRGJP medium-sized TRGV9 CALWEVKGELGKKIKVF
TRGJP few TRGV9 CALWEALQELGKKIKVF
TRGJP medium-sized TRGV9 CALWDHQELGKKIKVF
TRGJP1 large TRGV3 CATWDRRTWFKIF
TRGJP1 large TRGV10 CAAWATGWFKIF
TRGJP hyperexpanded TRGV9 CALWEVQELGKKIKVF